In its sample, the clone carrying this T cell receptor (beta chain) was seen once. These data belong to a study of blood T cell repertoires in COVID-19. Repertoires were generated with immunoSEQ multiplex PCR, while TCRdb's copy carries only in-frame clones and drops some. The repertoire holds about 290,000 clones, with around 86% as singletons. This clonotype was obtained from a woman in her 40s who had recovered from COVID-19. The specimen was PBMCs or T cells enriched from blood (not recorded which).

CDR3 sequence: CASSLDLGRAHSGNTIYF. The CDR3 region has the DNA TGTGCCAGCAGCCTCGACCTGGGGAGAGCTCACTCTGGAAACACCATATATTTT. This chain joins TRBV7-9 and TRBJ1-3; D is ambiguous. The CDR3 spans 18 residues. Germline values: CDR1 SEHNR, CDR2 FQNEAQ (reference sequence). V gave up 5 bases and J gave up 0 bases, with 20 bases separating them.